Listed here is a single T cell receptor beta chain. The target antigen is unknown. The authors reverse transcribed roughly 0.5 to 1 ug RNA with random hexamers. The method of amplification for TCR beta CDR3 was immunoSEQ multiplex PCR, covering 54 Vbeta and 13 Jbeta. A single record per CDR3 protein comes from TCRdb applying MiXCR to the immunoSEQ multiplex PCR reads. The repertoire holds approximately 170,000 distinct CDR3 sequences, with around 94% as singletons. This specimen belongs to a study of CD8 T cells in Susac syndrome. The study's findings and limits: A relatively small number of individuals underwent TCR sequencing and HLA analysis.

The multiple sclerosis controls were treatment-naive patients affected by stable or active relapsing-remitting disease. TEMRA cells were enriched by FACS, and CD4+ and CD8+ T cells were negatively isolated. With 0 bases removed from V and 1 base from J, the gap between germline ends came to 7 bases. Germline loops: CDR1 PRHDT, CDR2 FYEKMQ (reference sequence). This CDR3 has 15 residues. The rearrangement links TRBV13 to TRBJ1-5; D remains unclear. Sample: CD4+ T cells from PBMCs. The receptor's source is a human donor with multiple sclerosis. CDR3 DNA: TGTGCCAGCAGCTTAGGGGGCGGAAGCAATCAGCCCCAGCATTTT. This codes for CASSLGGGSNQPQHF. Based on the CDR3 plus reference TRBV13 and TRBJ1-5, the full variable domain is AAGVIQSPRHLIKEKRETATLKCYPIPRHDTVYWYQQGPGQDPQFLISFYEKMQSDKGSIPDRFSAQQFSDYHSELNMSSLELGDSALYFCASSLGGGSNQPQHFGDGTRLSIL.